A few counts support the clone carrying this T cell receptor beta chain. This specimen belongs to a study of metastatic and nonmetastatic thyroid tumors. No patient had received any treatment before thyroid surgery. TCRdb re-clonotyped the PCR reads via MiXCR. The sample lists just over 15,000 clones, approximately 35% occurring once. V was shortened by 7 bases and J by 0 bases, with 12 bases between the two germline ends. Germline lookup yields CDR1 MNHNS and CDR2 SASEGT. The CDR3 is 15 amino acids. The chain employs TRBV6-1 and TRBJ1-4; D possibly corresponds to TRBD1 (6 bases). The material sequenced was tumor tissue. The source of this sequence is a male donor with papillary thyroid cancer or a benign thyroid nodule (not recorded which). Some clones in this sample may be carry-over from other donors' samples. CDR3 DNA sequence: TGTGCCAGCATGAGGGGGGGGTCAACTAATGAAAAACTGTTTTTT. Encoded protein: CASMRGGSTNEKLFF.